This T cell receptor beta chain came from a study of identical twins. TCRdb ran MiXCR on the 5' RACE reads and lists one entry per CDR3 protein. The table lists under 900,000 distinct CDR3 sequences, 15% to 20% of them singletons. J lost 5 bases, V lost 10 bases, and 13 bases had no gene match. From germline, CDR1 is ENHRY and CDR2 SYGVKD. This CDR3 is 17 amino acids long. This clonotype was recorded at least ten times. A further study also used this sample, focusing on T cells expressing NK-cell markers.

Sequenced sample: PBMCs. V gene TRBV10-3 combines with J gene TRBJ2-1; 14 bases fit TRBD2. The clonotype comes from a woman aged 18-35 years in good health. CDR3 nucleotide sequence: TGTGCCAACTCCGCCGGGACTAGCGGGAGAACGGACAATGAGCAGTTCTTC. Encoded protein: CANSAGTSGRTDNEQFF.